A single TCR beta chain is shown here with its context. This entry is derived from a study of cytomegalovirus exposure and HLA in healthy donors. This CDR3 is 16 amino acids long. Trimming pared 5 bases from V and 7 bases from J, leaving 21 bases between. The germline CDR1 and CDR2 sequences are LNHDA and SQIVND (reference sequence). PCR involved 60 Vbeta and 13 Jbeta primers. Profiling relied on immunoSEQ multiplex PCR, and the TCRdb table lists in-frame clones only, not all of them. The sample table sets out fewer than 85,000 clones. The sequencing input was PBMCs. This clonotype originated in a man aged 50-59 years in good health and CMV-seropositive. This rearrangement joins TRBV19 to TRBJ1-5; D might be TRBD1 (6 bases). Here the CDR3 reads CASSSTGTRGGQPQHF. CDR3 bases: TGTGCCAGTAGTTCCACCGGGACAAGGGGCGGGCAGCCCCAGCATTTT.